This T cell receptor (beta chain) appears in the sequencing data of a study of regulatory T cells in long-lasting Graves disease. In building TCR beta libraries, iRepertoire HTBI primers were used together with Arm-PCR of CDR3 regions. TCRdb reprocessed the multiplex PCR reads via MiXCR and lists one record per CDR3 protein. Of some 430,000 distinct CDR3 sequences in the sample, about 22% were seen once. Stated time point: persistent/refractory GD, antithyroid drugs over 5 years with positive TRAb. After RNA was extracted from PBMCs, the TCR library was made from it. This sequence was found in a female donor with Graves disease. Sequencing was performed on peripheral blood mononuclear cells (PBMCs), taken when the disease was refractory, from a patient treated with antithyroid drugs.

The CDR3 region has the DNA TGTGCCAGCAGCTCCCTAATGGGACAGAGAGAGACCCAGTACTTC. Its protein product is CASSSLMGQRETQYF. V is TRBV11-2 and J is TRBJ2-5, with 7 bases that match TRBD1. The trim removed 4 bases at V and 4 bases at J, leaving 9 bases unmatched. There are 15 residues in the CDR3. Germline-derived CDR1 and CDR2 are SGHAT and FQNNGV.